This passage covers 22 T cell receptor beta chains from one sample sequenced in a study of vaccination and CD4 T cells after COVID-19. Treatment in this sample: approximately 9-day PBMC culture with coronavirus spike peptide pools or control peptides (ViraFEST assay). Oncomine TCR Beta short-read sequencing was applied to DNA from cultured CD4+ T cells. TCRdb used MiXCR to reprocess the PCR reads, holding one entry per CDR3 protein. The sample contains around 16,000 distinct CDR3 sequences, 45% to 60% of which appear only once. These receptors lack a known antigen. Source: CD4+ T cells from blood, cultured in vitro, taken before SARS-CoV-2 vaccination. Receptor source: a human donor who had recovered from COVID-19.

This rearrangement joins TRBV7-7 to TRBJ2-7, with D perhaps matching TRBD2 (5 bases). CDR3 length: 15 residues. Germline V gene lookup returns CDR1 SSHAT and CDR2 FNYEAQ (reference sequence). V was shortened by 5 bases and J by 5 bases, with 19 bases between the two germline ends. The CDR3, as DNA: TGTGCCAGCAGCCCCGGTCCGGGGTACCCCAACGAGCAGTACTTC. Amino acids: CASSPGPGYPNEQYF.

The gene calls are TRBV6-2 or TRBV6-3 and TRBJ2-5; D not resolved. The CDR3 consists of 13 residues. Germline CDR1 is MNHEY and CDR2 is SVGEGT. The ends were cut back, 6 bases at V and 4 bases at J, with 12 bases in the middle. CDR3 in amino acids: CASSPDFAETQYF. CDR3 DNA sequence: TGTGCCAGCAGCCCCGACTTTGCAGAGACCCAGTACTTC.

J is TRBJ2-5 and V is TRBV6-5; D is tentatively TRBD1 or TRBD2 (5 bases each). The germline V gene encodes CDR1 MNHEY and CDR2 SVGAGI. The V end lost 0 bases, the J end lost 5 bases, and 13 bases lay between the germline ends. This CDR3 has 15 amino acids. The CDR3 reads CASSYSGAASETQYF. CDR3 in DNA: TGTGCCAGCAGTTACTCCGGGGCTGCGTCGGAGACCCAGTACTTC.

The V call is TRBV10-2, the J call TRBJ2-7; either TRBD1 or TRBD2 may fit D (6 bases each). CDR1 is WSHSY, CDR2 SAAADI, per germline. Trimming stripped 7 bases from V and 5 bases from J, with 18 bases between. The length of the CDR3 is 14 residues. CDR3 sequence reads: CASTLPGAGNEQYF. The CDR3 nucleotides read TGCGCCAGCACGCTCCCGGGGGCTGGGAACGAGCAGTACTTC.

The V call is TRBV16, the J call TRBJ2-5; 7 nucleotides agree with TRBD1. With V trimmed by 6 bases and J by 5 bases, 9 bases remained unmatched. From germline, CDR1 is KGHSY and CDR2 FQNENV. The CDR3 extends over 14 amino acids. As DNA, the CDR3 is TGTGCCAGCAGTCAGGGACAGCCTTGGGAGACCCAGTACTTC. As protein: CASSQGQPWETQYF. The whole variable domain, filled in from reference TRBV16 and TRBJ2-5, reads GEEVAQTPKHLVRGEGQKAKLYCAPIKGHSYVFWYQQVLKNEFKFLISFQNENVFDETGMPKERFSAKCLPNSPCSLEIQATKLEDSAVYFCASSQGQPWETQYFGPGTRLLVL.

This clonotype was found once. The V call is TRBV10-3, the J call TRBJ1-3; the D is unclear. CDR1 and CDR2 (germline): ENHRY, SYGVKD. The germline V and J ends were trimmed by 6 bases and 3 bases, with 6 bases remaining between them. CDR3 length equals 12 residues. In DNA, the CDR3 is TGTGCCATCAGGACGGATGGAAACACCATATATTTT. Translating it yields CAIRTDGNTIYF.

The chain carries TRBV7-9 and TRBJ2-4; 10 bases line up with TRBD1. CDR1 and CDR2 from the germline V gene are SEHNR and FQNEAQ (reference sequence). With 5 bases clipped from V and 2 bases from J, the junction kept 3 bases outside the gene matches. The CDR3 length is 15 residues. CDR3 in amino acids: CASSPTGGTKNIQYF. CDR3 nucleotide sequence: TGTGCCAGCAGCCCGACAGGGGGCACCAAAAACATTCAGTACTTC.

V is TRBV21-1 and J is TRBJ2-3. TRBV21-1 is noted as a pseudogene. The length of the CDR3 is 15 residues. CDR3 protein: CASSKESTCTDTQYF. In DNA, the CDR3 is TGTGCCAGCAGCAAAGAATCGACTTGCACAGATACGCAGTATTTT.

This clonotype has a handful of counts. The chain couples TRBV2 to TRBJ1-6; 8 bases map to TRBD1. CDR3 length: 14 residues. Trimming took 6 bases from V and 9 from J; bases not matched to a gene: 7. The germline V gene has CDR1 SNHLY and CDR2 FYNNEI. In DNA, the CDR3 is TGTGCCAGCAGCACCGGGACAGGAGGTTCACCCCTCCACTTT. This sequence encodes CASSTGTGGSPLHF.

Here the CDR3 reads CATSDLGTDTDTQYF. CDR3 nucleotides: TGTGCCACCAGTGATTTAGGGACCGACACAGATACGCAGTATTTT. The J gene is TRBJ2-3, the V gene TRBV24-1; D tentatively fits TRBD1 or TRBD2 (5 bases each). Trimming removed 1 base at V and 2 bases at J, with 9 bases between. The CDR3 consists of 15 residues. Germline V gives CDR1 KGHDR, CDR2 SFDVKD.

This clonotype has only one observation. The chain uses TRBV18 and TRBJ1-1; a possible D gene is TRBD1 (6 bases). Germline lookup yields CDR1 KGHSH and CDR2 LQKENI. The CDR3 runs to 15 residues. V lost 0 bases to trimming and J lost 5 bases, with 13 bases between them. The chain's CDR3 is CASSPPWGRRTEAFF. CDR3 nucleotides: TGTGCCAGCTCACCACCCTGGGGGCGGAGAACTGAAGCTTTCTTT.

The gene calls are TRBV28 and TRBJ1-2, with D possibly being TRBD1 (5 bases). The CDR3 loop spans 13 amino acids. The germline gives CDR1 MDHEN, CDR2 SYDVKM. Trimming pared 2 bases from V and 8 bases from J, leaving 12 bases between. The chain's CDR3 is CASSLQGSNGYTF. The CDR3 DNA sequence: TGTGCCAGCAGTTTACAGGGTAGCAACGGCTACACCTTC.

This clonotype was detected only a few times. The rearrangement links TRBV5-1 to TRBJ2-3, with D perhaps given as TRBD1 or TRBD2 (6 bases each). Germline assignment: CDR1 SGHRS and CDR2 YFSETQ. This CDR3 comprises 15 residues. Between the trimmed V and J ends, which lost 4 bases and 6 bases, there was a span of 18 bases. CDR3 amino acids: CASSPGGGHGDTQYF. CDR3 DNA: TGCGCCAGCAGCCCTGGAGGGGGGCATGGGGATACGCAGTATTTT.

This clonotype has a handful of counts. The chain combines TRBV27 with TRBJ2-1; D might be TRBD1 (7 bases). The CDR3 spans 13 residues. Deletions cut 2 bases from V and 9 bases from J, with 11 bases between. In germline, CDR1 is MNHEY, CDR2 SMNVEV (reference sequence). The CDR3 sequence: CASSLLQGGEQFF. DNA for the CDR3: TGTGCCAGCAGTTTACTGCAGGGGGGTGAGCAGTTCTTC.

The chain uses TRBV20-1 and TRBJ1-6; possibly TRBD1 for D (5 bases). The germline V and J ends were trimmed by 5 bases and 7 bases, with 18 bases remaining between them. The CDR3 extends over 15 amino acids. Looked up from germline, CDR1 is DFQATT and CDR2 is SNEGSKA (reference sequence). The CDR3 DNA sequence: TGCAGTGCTTTTCAATCCGGGACTTTCAATTCACCCCTCCACTTT. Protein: CSAFQSGTFNSPLHF.

The CDR3 nucleotides are TGCGCCAGCAGTCTCGGGACAACTAACACCGGGGAGCTGTTTTTT. Its translation: CASSLGTTNTGELFF. This chain connects TRBV10-1 to TRBJ2-2, with D possibly being TRBD1 (6 bases). The CDR3 loop spans 15 amino acids. V lost 5 bases and J 2 bases, leaving 12 bases between the germline ends. Looked up from germline, CDR1 is WNHNN and CDR2 is SYGVQD (reference sequence).

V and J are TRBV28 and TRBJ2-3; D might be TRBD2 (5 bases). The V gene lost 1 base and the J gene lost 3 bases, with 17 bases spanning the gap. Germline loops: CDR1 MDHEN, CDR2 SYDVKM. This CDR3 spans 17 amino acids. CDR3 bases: TGTGCCAGCAGTTTATTTGTTTGGTCCCGCGGGACAGATACGCAGTATTTT. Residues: CASSLFVWSRGTDTQYF.

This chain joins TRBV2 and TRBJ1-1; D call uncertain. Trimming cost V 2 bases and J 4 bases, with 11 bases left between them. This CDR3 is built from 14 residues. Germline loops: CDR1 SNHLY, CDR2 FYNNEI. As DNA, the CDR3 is TGTGCCAGCAGTGAAAGGGTAATCGCCACTGAAGCTTTCTTT. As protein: CASSERVIATEAFF.

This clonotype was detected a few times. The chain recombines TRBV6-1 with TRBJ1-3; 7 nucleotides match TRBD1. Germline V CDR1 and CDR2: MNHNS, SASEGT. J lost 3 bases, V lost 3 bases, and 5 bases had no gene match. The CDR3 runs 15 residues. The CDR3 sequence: CASSEGQPSGNTIYF. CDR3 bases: TGTGCCAGCAGTGAGGGACAGCCGAGTGGAAACACCATATATTTT.

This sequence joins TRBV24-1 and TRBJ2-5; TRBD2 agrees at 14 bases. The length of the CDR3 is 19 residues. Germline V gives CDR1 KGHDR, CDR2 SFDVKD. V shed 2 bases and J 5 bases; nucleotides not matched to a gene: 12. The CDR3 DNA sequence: TGTGCCACCAGTGATTCCGGGACTAGCGGGAGTTTTTTCTTGGAGACCCAGTACTTC. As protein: CATSDSGTSGSFFLETQYF.

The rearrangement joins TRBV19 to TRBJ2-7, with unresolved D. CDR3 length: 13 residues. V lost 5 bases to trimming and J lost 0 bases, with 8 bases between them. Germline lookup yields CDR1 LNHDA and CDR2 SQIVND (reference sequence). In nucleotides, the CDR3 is TGTGCCAGTAGTGACGGATTCTCCTACGAGCAGTACTTC. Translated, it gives CASSDGFSYEQYF.

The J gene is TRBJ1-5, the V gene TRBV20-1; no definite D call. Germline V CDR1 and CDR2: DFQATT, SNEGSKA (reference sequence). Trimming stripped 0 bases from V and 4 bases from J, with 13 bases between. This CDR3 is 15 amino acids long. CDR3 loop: CSARESGKVNQPQHF. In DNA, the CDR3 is TGCAGTGCTAGAGAATCCGGGAAGGTGAATCAGCCCCAGCATTTT.